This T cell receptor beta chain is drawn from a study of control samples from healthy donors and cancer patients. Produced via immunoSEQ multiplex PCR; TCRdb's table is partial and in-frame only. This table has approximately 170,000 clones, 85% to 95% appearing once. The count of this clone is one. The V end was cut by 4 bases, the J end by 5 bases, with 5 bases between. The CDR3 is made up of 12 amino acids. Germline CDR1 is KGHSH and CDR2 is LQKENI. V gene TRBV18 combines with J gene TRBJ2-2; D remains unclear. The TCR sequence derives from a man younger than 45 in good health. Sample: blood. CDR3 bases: TGTGCCAGCTCACAGAGTACCGGGGAGCTGTTTTTT. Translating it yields CASSQSTGELFF.